The 14 T cell receptor beta chains below come from one sample, sequenced in a study of blood T cell repertoires in COVID-19. Clones were sequenced by immunoSEQ multiplex PCR, and TCRdb holds only the in-frame ones, with some missing. The profile covers almost 85,000 clones, with 75% to 90% appearing a single time and roughly 1.2% taken by the ten largest. Sequenced: PBMCs or T cells enriched from blood (not recorded which). Receptors were obtained from a woman between 50 and 59 years old with acute COVID-19.

The chain combines TRBV3-1 (or the pseudogene TRBV3-2) with TRBJ2-1; D might be TRBD2 (6 bases). The CDR3 covers 12 residues. From germline, CDR1 is LGHDT and CDR2 YNNKEL (reference sequence). V dropped 8 bases and J dropped 6 bases, with 11 bases sitting between them. CDR3 region: CASCGGSNEQFF. DNA for the CDR3: TGTGCCAGCTGTGGGGGGAGCAATGAGCAGTTCTTC.

This sequence joins TRBV10-1 and TRBJ2-1; 10 bases are shared with TRBD2. Germline V gene sequence: CDR1 WNHNN, CDR2 SYGVQD (reference sequence). This CDR3 is built from 16 residues. J was trimmed by 8 bases and V by 3 bases; bases with no gene match: 10. The CDR3 DNA reads as TGCGCCAGCAGTGAAGGTCTAGCGGGAGCGTTAGATGAGCAGTTCTTC. Protein product: CASSEGLAGALDEQFF.

The chain is built from TRBV2 and TRBJ1-3; 7 bases align to TRBD1. Germline CDR1 reads SNHLY; CDR2 reads FYNNEI. V lost 9 bases to trimming and J lost 1 base; unmatched junction nucleotides: 9. The CDR3 has 15 amino acids. CDR3 sequence: CASGGRGFSGNTIYF. In nucleotides, the CDR3 is TGTGCCAGTGGAGGCAGGGGGTTTTCTGGAAACACCATATATTTT.

This clone was seen more than once but under ten times. As DNA, the CDR3 is TGTGCCGCCGGGGGAAACTCTGGAAACACCATATATTTT. Its translation: CAAGGNSGNTIYF. The chain couples TRBV6-5 to TRBJ1-3; a possible D gene is TRBD1 (5 bases). Germline-derived CDR1 and CDR2 are MNHEY and SVGAGI. V shed 11 bases and J shed 0 bases, with 11 bases lying between them. There are 13 residues in the CDR3.

The chain's CDR3 is CASSWTAAFNYGYTF. The CDR3 DNA reads as TGTGCCAGCAGTTGGACAGCCGCATTTAACTATGGCTACACCTTC. The chain links TRBV7-9 to TRBJ1-2, with D possibly matching TRBD1 (6 bases). The V gene lost 6 bases and the J gene lost 1 base, with 15 bases spanning the gap. This CDR3 has 15 residues. Germline CDR1 SEHNR, CDR2 FQNEAQ (reference sequence).

The chain links TRBV7-2 to TRBJ1-3; TRBD1 agrees at 8 bases. There are 17 residues in the CDR3. Germline V gene data show CDR1 as SGHTA and CDR2 as FQGNSA. The trim removed 1 base at V and 1 base at J, leaving 6 bases unmatched. Here the CDR3 reads CASSLVFTGGSGNTIYF. Written as DNA, the CDR3 is TGTGCCAGCAGCTTAGTTTTCACAGGGGGATCTGGAAACACCATATATTTT.

This clone was seen once. In nucleotides, the CDR3 is TGTGCCAGTAGTACCACAGGGAGCGACCAGCCCCAGCATTTT. This encodes CASSTTGSDQPQHF. The V and J genes are TRBV19 and TRBJ1-5; D is possibly TRBD1 (6 bases). This CDR3 spans 14 amino acids. V gave up 4 bases and J gave up 7 bases, with 14 bases separating them. Germline V gene data show CDR1 as LNHDA and CDR2 as SQIVND (reference sequence).

CDR3 coding DNA: TGCGCCAGCAGCATGGCCACAGGGACAGGGGCCGGGGAGCTGTTTTTT. Amino acids: CASSMATGTGAGELFF. The chain joins TRBV5-1 to TRBJ2-2; TRBD1 matches 10 bases. The CDR3 has 16 amino acids. The germline V gene encodes CDR1 SGHRS and CDR2 YFSETQ. The V and J ends lost 4 bases and 6 bases, in that order; junction bases with no gene match: 9.

This chain joins TRBV20-1 and TRBJ2-1, with D unresolved. Trimming removed 4 bases at V and 13 bases at J, with 20 bases between. Germline V gene data show CDR1 as DFQATT and CDR2 as SNEGSKA (reference sequence). This CDR3 contains 13 residues. This CDR3 is CSATDTAVSSQFF. The CDR3 nucleotides are TGCAGTGCTACTGATACGGCGGTTTCCTCACAGTTCTTC.

The rearrangement uses TRBV30 and TRBJ1-5; D is unresolved. Looked up from germline, CDR1 is GTSNPN and CDR2 is SVGIG (reference sequence). There are 13 residues in the CDR3. Trimming stripped 0 bases from V and 1 base from J, with 4 bases between. The CDR3 reads CAWSVQSNQPQHF. The DNA of the CDR3 is TGTGCCTGGAGTGTACAAAGCAATCAGCCCCAGCATTTT.

The chain links TRBV11-3 to TRBJ2-4; 8 nucleotides align to TRBD1. CDR1 SGHNT and CDR2 YENEEA come from the germline V gene. The CDR3 is 15 amino acids. Trimming cost V 5 bases and J 5 bases; bases outside gene matches: 8. The CDR3 DNA sequence: TGTGCCAGCAGCGAAGGACAGGGAGGCCAAAACATTCAGTACTTC. Amino acids: CASSEGQGGQNIQYF. Looking up the rest from reference TRBV11-3 and TRBJ2-4 gives the full variable domain: EAGVVQSPRYKIIEKKQPVAFWCNPISGHNTLYWYLQNLGQGPELLIRYENEEAVDDSQLPKDRFSAERLKGVDSTLKIQPAELGDSAVYLCASSEGQGGQNIQYFGAGTRLSVL.

In its sample, this clone was seen once. The V gene is TRBV11-3, the J gene TRBJ2-7; D is possibly TRBD1 (6 bases). The CDR3 is made up of 13 amino acids. V gave up 3 bases and J gave up 6 bases, with 12 bases separating them. Germline CDR1 SGHNT, CDR2 YENEEA. The CDR3 coding sequence is TGTGCCAGCAGCTTTTCCGGACAGTTCGAGCAGTACTTC. Its protein is CASSFSGQFEQYF.

This rearrangement joins TRBV14 to TRBJ1-2; TRBD1 matches 7 bases. Germline lookup yields CDR1 SGHDN and CDR2 FVKESK. Trimming removed 3 bases from V and 8 bases from J; junction bases left unmatched: 12. The CDR3 has 15 residues. The CDR3 DNA reads TGTGCCAGCAGCCAGGCGGGACAGACCTTAAGAGGCTACACCTTC. Its translation: CASSQAGQTLRGYTF.

The chain is built from TRBV10-2 and TRBJ1-1; TRBD1 might be the D (6 bases). Germline V gives CDR1 WSHSY, CDR2 SAAADI. V lost 1 base to trimming and J lost 4 bases, with 10 bases between them. The CDR3 has 14 amino acids. In nucleotides, the CDR3 is TGCGCCAGCAGTGAGTACTTAGGGGGCACTGAAGCTTTCTTT. Translation: CASSEYLGGTEAFF.